These 29 T cell receptor beta chains were sequenced from one sample in a study of T cells in women clearing cervical HPV infection (dated by TCRdb to 2016 to 2019). The library was obtained by the immunoSEQ multiplex PCR assay. Not all clones reach the TCRdb copy of this immuneACCESS table, which keeps in-frame sequences only. Checked studies attribute under half of the gap to unresolved V genes and leave the rest unexplained. This sample's table carries about 31,000 clones. The top ten constitute approximately 4.5% of the sample. Sequenced input: blood buffy coat. All receptors derive from a woman between 18 and 75 years old with a cervical HPV16 infection that either progressed to CIN3+ or cleared (not recorded which).

On this clone itself: Read data end 3 residues before the CDR3 end; the end is taken from the germline J gene. The genes are TRBV19 and TRBJ1-2, with D tentatively TRBD1 (6 bases). The CDR3 loop spans 14 amino acids. Per the germline V gene, CDR1 is LNHDA and CDR2 is SQIVND (reference sequence). The sequenced CDR3 bases are TGTGCCAGTAGGGACCAGGGGCTATTGGGTGAC. Translated, it gives CASRDQGLLGD. The entire CDR3 protein is CASRDQGLLGDYTF.

Comments on this clone: The read terminates 3 residues before the CDR3 end, so the remaining end is supplied by the germline J gene. This chain links TRBV11-3 with TRBJ2-4; a weak D match, TRBD2 (5 bases). In germline, CDR1 is SGHNT, CDR2 YENEEA. The CDR3 contains 13 residues. CDR3 DNA, as far as it was read: TGTGCCAGCAGCGAAGGAGGTTACTATGGT. Its translation is CASSEGGYYG. The whole CDR3 sequence reads CASSEGGYYGQYF.

As to this clone: The read stops 3 residues short of the end of the CDR3; the missing end is completed from the germline J gene. The rearrangement uses TRBV7-8 and TRBJ1-1; unclear D gene. The CDR3 totals 15 residues. Germline V CDR1 and CDR2: SGHVS, FQNEAQ. V gave up 7 bases and J gave up 0 bases, with 15 bases separating them. The covered CDR3 bases are TGTGCCAGCACTAGAATTCCGGCCATGAACACTGAA. Protein: CASTRIPAMNTE. The whole CDR3 sequence is CASTRIPAMNTEAFF.

For this clone: The CDR3 end falls 3 residues outside the read, so it is completed with the germline J gene. The rearrangement joins TRBV5-1 to TRBJ2-7, with D perhaps TRBD2 (5 bases). Germline CDR1 reads SGHRS; CDR2 reads YFSETQ. V lost 4 bases and J lost 6, with 20 bases in between. The CDR3 has 15 residues. The CDR3 sequence: CASSLSPGRSTEQYF. CDR3 DNA (partial): TGCGCCAGCAGCCTTTCCCCGGGGAGAAGCACCGAG.

Concerning this clone itself: The CDR3 end is not reached by the read, which stops 3 residues before it; the germline J gene fills it in. The gene calls are TRBV7-2 and TRBJ1-4, with 8 bases matching TRBD1. Trimming took 5 bases from V and 8 from J; bases not matched to a gene: 10. CDR3 size: 15 residues. Per germline, CDR1 SGHTA and CDR2 FQGNSA. The part of the CDR3 DNA that was read is TGTGCCAGCAGCCCAACCAGGGGGCGCGGAGAAAAA. Residues: CASSPTRGRGEK. The whole CDR3 is CASSPTRGRGEKLFF.

About this clone itself: At one of its ends the junction is not consistent with the germline gene, which may arise from a read error. The sequenced fragment ends 3 residues before the CDR3 boundary, so the rest is inferred from the germline J gene. The chain carries TRBV4-2 and TRBJ1-2; 7 bases agree with TRBD1. This CDR3 has 15 amino acids. Looked up from germline, CDR1 is LGHNA and CDR2 is YNFKEQ. CDR3 region: CASSPATGTNYGYTF. The CDR3 DNA, read in part, is TGCGCCAGCAGCCCGGCGACAGGGACTAACTATGGC.

With respect to this clone: With the read ending 3 residues before the CDR3 end, the germline J gene is used to fill in that end. The chain couples TRBV19 to TRBJ2-2; maybe TRBD2 (6 bases). Germline assignment: CDR1 LNHDA and CDR2 SQIVND (reference sequence). V was shortened by 6 bases and J by 7 bases, with 12 bases between the two germline ends. The CDR3 is made up of 13 amino acids. The CDR3 here is CASRSSGGGELFF. The DNA read from the CDR3 is TGTGCCAGTAGATCGTCCGGGGGCGGGGAG.

A word on this clone: The missing CDR3 end, 3 residues past where the read stops, is filled in from the germline J gene. The chain couples TRBV2 to TRBJ2-3, with 10 nucleotides matching TRBD1. J lost 5 bases, V lost 5 bases, and 13 bases had no gene match. The CDR3 runs 17 residues. Per the germline V gene, CDR1 is SNHLY and CDR2 is FYNNEI. The CDR3 reads CASSYTRDRGQKDTQYF. The part of the CDR3 DNA that was read is TGTGCCAGCAGTTATACCCGGGACAGGGGACAGAAAGATACG.

To note about this clone: Sequencing ends 3 residues short of the CDR3 end; the germline J gene provides the rest. The chain recombines TRBV30 with TRBJ2-7; D is possibly TRBD1 or TRBD2 (6 bases each). There are 13 residues in the CDR3. Germline-derived CDR1 and CDR2 are GTSNPN and SVGIG (reference sequence). The V end was cut by 3 bases, the J end by 5 bases, with 14 bases between. Incomplete CDR3 DNA: TGTGCCTGGAGCACAGGGAGGACAGACGAG. It translates to CAWSTGRTDE. The entire CDR3 sequence reads CAWSTGRTDEQYF. Looking up the rest from reference TRBV30 and TRBJ2-7 gives the full variable domain: SQTIHQWPATLVQPVGSPLSLECTVEGTSNPNLYWYRQAAGRGLQLLFYSVGIGQISSEVPQNLSASRPQDRQFILSSKKLLLSDSGFYLCAWSTGRTDEQYFGPGTRLTVT.

On this clone itself: Coverage ceases 3 residues before the CDR3 finishes, and the germline J gene fills in the end. V usage is TRBV18 and J usage is TRBJ1-2; 9 positions match TRBD1. This CDR3 is built from 14 residues. Germline lookup yields CDR1 KGHSH and CDR2 LQKENI. Partial CDR3 DNA: TGTGCCAGCTCACCGGGACAGGGAAATTACGAC. Its translation is CASSPGQGNYD. The CDR3 in its entirety is CASSPGQGNYDYTF.

Remarks on this clone: The read ends 3 residues shy of where the CDR3 ends; the end is completed using the germline J gene. The gene calls are TRBV30 and TRBJ2-7, with 13 bases lining up with TRBD2. Germline CDR1 is GTSNPN and CDR2 is SVGIG (reference sequence). J was trimmed by 3 bases and V by 2 bases; bases with no gene match: 4. This CDR3 is 15 amino acids long. The CDR3 sequence: CAWSRGLAGLYEQYF. The CDR3 DNA, read in part, is TGTGCCTGGAGTCGGGGACTAGCGGGGCTCTACGAG.

With regard to this clone: The read ends 3 residues shy of where the CDR3 ends; the end is completed using the germline J gene. This rearrangement joins TRBV2 to TRBJ1-4, with D possibly TRBD1 on 5 matching bases. There are 14 residues in the CDR3. CDR1 is SNHLY and CDR2 is FYNNEI in the germline V gene. This CDR3 reads CASSGSSGANVLFF. The CDR3 DNA, read in part, is TGTGCCAGCAGCGGGTCCTCTGGGGCCAACGTA.

The DNA read from the CDR3 is TGTGCCAGTAGTTGGGAGCGGGGAAGGTCCTACAATGAC. This codes for CASSWERGRSYND. The entire CDR3 protein reads CASSWERGRSYNDYTF. The genes are TRBV19 and TRBJ1-2; D is unresolved. The read comes to an end 3 residues before the CDR3 does, leaving the germline J gene to fill in the end. There are 16 residues in the CDR3. Germline loops: CDR1 LNHDA, CDR2 SQIVND (reference sequence).

As to this clone: The CDR3 extends 3 residues past the end of the read, so its final part is completed from the germline J gene. The chain couples TRBV5-1 to TRBJ1-1; D is undetermined. Per germline, CDR1 SGHRS and CDR2 YFSETQ. The CDR3 is made up of 14 amino acids. V was cut by 0 bases and J by 4 bases, with 10 bases left in between. The chain's CDR3 is CASSLVPGPTEAFF. CDR3 DNA (partial): TGCGCCAGCAGCTTGGTTCCAGGCCCCACTGAA. The whole variable domain, filled in from reference TRBV5-1 and TRBJ1-1, reads KAGVTQTPRYLIKTRGQQVTLSCSPISGHRSVSWYQQTPGQGLQFLFEYFSETQRNKGNFPGRFSGRQFSNSRSEMNVSTLELGDSALYLCASSLVPGPTEAFFGQGTRLTVV.

Turning to this clone: From the germline J gene comes the end of the CDR3, since the read stops 3 residues before it. The chain joins TRBV5-4 to TRBJ2-5; D ambiguous. The CDR3 spans 13 residues. CDR1 and CDR2 (germline): SGHNT, YYREEE (reference sequence). The ends were cut back, 4 bases at V and 5 bases at J, with 12 bases in the middle. The covered CDR3 bases are TGTGCCAGCAGCCGCGCGCCCGGGGAGACC. This codes for CASSRAPGET. The full CDR3 protein is CASSRAPGETQYF.

Notes on this clone: The CDR3 extends 3 residues past the end of the read, so its final part is completed from the germline J gene. This sequence joins TRBV30 and TRBJ1-5, with 10 bases identical to TRBD1. Germline V gene data show CDR1 as GTSNPN and CDR2 as SVGIG (reference sequence). CDR3 length: 15 amino acids. Losses at the gene ends were 3 bases for V and 2 bases for J; bases not matched to a gene: 4. Partial CDR3 DNA: TGTGCCTGGAGCGCCGGGACAGGGGGCAATCAGCCC. Protein sequence: CAWSAGTGGNQP. The entire CDR3 protein is CAWSAGTGGNQPQHF.

With regard to this clone: The read halts 3 residues ahead of the CDR3 end, with the missing end drawn from the germline J gene. J is TRBJ1-2 and V is TRBV29-1; 11 nucleotides align to TRBD1. This CDR3 region has 13 residues. Germline CDR1 and CDR2: SQVTM and ANQGSEA. The CDR3 bases that were read are TGCAGCACCTGGACAGGGGGCCACTATGTG. Its translation: CSTWTGGHYV. The full CDR3 reads CSTWTGGHYVYTF.

Regarding this clone: Coverage ceases 3 residues before the CDR3 finishes, and the germline J gene fills in the end. V gene TRBV19 combines with J gene TRBJ1-1; D is ambiguous. This CDR3 is built from 13 residues. CDR1 and CDR2 (germline): LNHDA, SQIVND (reference sequence). Trimming removed 3 bases from V and 1 base from J, with 6 bases in between. The CDR3 region is CASSIRWNTEAFF. CDR3 DNA (partial): TGTGCCAGTAGTATTCGGTGGAACACTGAA.

A remark on this clone: The read is 3 residues too short to cover the CDR3 end, so that end is filled in from the germline J gene. V usage is TRBV20-1 and J usage is TRBJ1-5, with a tentative D call TRBD1 (5 bases). CDR1 is DFQATT and CDR2 is SNEGSKA in the germline V gene (reference sequence). This CDR3 contains 13 residues. Deletions cut 0 bases from V and 2 bases from J, with 5 bases between. Partial CDR3 DNA: TGCAGTGCTAGAGAACAGGGCAATCAGCCC. Translating it yields CSAREQGNQP. The complete CDR3 reads CSAREQGNQPQHF.

On this clone: With the read ending 3 residues before the CDR3 end, the germline J gene is used to fill in that end. The chain combines TRBV10-1 with TRBJ2-2; no reliable D call. V gave up 5 bases and J gave up 7 bases, with 8 bases separating them. Germline V gene data show CDR1 as WNHNN and CDR2 as SYGVQD (reference sequence). The CDR3 covers 12 residues. CDR3 bases read: TGCGCCAGCAGTTCCGGTTTCGGGGAG. Its protein product is CASSSGFGE. The whole CDR3 is CASSSGFGELFF.

A word on this clone: The read stops 3 residues short of the end of the CDR3; the missing end is completed from the germline J gene. V and J are TRBV7-2 and TRBJ1-2, with TRBD1 as a possible D gene (6 bases). The germline CDR1 and CDR2 sequences are SGHTA and FQGNSA. The CDR3 loop spans 12 amino acids. CDR3 sequence: CASSLAPGHYTF. The DNA read from the CDR3 is TGTGCCAGCAGCCTCGCTCCGGGACAC.

About this clone itself: The read ends 3 residues early relative to the CDR3; the germline J gene fills the gap. The V call is TRBV5-1, the J call TRBJ2-3; TRBD2 matches at 7 bases. Germline-derived CDR1 and CDR2 are SGHRS and YFSETQ. There are 16 residues in the CDR3. The V segment lost 3 bases and the J segment 0 bases; nucleotides outside the gene matches: 7. The covered CDR3 bases are TGCGCCAGCAGCTCCGAGCGGGGATCTAGCACAGATACG. This sequence encodes CASSSERGSSTDT. The full CDR3 is CASSSERGSSTDTQYF.

Points on this clone: The DNA ends 3 residues before the CDR3 does, and the rest of the CDR3 is filled in from the germline J gene. The V call is TRBV27, the J call TRBJ1-6; D possibly corresponds to TRBD1 (6 bases). The V gene lost 3 bases and the J gene lost 9 bases, with 12 bases spanning the gap. Germline loops: CDR1 MNHEY, CDR2 SMNVEV (reference sequence). CDR3 length: 14 residues. This chain's CDR3 is CASSFRDTTSPLHF. Partial CDR3 DNA: TGTGCCAGCAGTTTCCGGGACACGACTTCACCC.

This CDR3 reads CASSPTGTGTNYGQYF. CDR3 bases read: TGTGCCAGTAGTCCCACCGGGACAGGGACTAACTATGGT. The V call is TRBV19, the J call TRBJ2-4, with 9 bases that match TRBD1. Read coverage stops 3 residues before the CDR3 terminus; the germline J gene supplies the remainder. Looked up from germline, CDR1 is LNHDA and CDR2 is SQIVND (reference sequence). The CDR3 is 16 amino acids.

Turning to this clone: The read ends 3 residues early relative to the CDR3; the germline J gene fills the gap. The chain recombines TRBV9 with TRBJ2-7; TRBD1 is a possible D gene (6 bases). Looked up from germline, CDR1 is SGDLS and CDR2 is YYNGEE. The CDR3 extends over 16 amino acids. Trimming took 4 bases from V and 0 from J, leaving 17 bases between them. The part of the CDR3 DNA that was read is TGTGCCAGCAGCCCCCCAGCAGGGGATGACTCCTACGAG. It translates to CASSPPAGDDSYE. The entire CDR3 protein reads CASSPPAGDDSYEQYF.

On this clone: The read is 3 residues too short to cover the CDR3 end, so that end is filled in from the germline J gene. The chain links TRBV5-1 to TRBJ2-1; a possible D gene is TRBD2 (6 bases). V lost 6 bases, J lost 1 base, and 14 bases lay in between. The CDR3 is made up of 15 amino acids. CDR1 is SGHRS, CDR2 YFSETQ, per germline. This chain's CDR3 is CASMTGSGSYNEQFF. Partial CDR3 DNA: TGCGCCAGCATGACCGGGAGCGGGTCCTACAATGAG.

A remark on this clone: Read sequence stops 3 residues before the CDR3 end, and the germline J gene provides the missing end. This chain links TRBV29-1 with TRBJ2-6; 10 bases fit TRBD1. CDR3 length equals 16 residues. From germline, CDR1 is SQVTM and CDR2 ANQGSEA. V shed 3 bases and J 2 bases; nucleotides not matched to a gene: 4. The CDR3 sequence is CSVDVGTGAGANVLTF. The part of the CDR3 DNA that was read is TGCAGCGTTGATGTAGGGACAGGGGCTGGGGCCAACGTC.

To note about this clone: The read halts 3 residues ahead of the CDR3 end, with the missing end drawn from the germline J gene. This chain joins TRBV6-1 and TRBJ2-7, with D perhaps TRBD1 or TRBD2 (5 bases each). Germline values: CDR1 MNHNS, CDR2 SASEGT. V was trimmed by 4 bases and J by 4 bases, leaving 8 bases between them. The CDR3 runs to 12 residues. The CDR3 loop reads CASSGEGYEQYF. CDR3 DNA (partial): TGTGCCAGCAGTGGTGAGGGGTACGAG.

As to this clone: The read terminates 3 residues ahead of where the CDR3 ends, so the germline J gene completes it. Within the sample, other DNA sequences also encode this same CDR3. The V and J genes are TRBV19 and TRBJ1-3, with D uncertain. V was cut by 7 bases and J by 5 bases, with 12 bases left in between. CDR1 LNHDA and CDR2 SQIVND come from the germline V gene (reference sequence). This CDR3 comprises 13 residues. The CDR3 sequence: CASKGPGRNTIYF. The CDR3 bases that were read are TGTGCCAGTAAAGGGCCAGGCCGAAACACC.